In its sample, the clone carrying this TCR beta chain was seen once. Antigen: not known. The CDR3 is 12 residues long. Losses at the gene ends were 5 bases for V and 6 bases for J; bases not matched to a gene: 3. Germline loops: CDR1 PRHDT, CDR2 FYEKMQ (reference sequence). The data derive from a study of T cells in localized non-small cell lung cancer. Overall study results and limits: Because researchers sequenced only one region of the tumor, heterogeneity is still possible. Measurement of T cell clonality placed uninvolved adjacent lung highest, above the level in tumor. Higher T cell density in the blood was associated with longer overall survival, whereas higher adjacent-lung clonality associated with shorter survival. Adjacent lung held a median roughly 60 of the top 100 tumor clones.

TCRdb's table, derived via immunoSEQ multiplex PCR, lists solely in-frame clones and lacks some. This sample carries 50,000 to 75,000 clones, 85% to 90% of them seen once, and the ten largest clones take 20% to 25%. This TCR was sampled from a man between 35 and 75 years old with stage I squamous cell lung carcinoma. The V gene is TRBV13, the J gene TRBJ2-5; 7 bases match TRBD1. The sequences come from peripheral blood, collected before any cancer treatment. CDR3 loop: CASSRDSKTQYF. The DNA of the CDR3 is TGTGCCAGCAGCAGGGACAGTAAGACCCAGTACTTC.